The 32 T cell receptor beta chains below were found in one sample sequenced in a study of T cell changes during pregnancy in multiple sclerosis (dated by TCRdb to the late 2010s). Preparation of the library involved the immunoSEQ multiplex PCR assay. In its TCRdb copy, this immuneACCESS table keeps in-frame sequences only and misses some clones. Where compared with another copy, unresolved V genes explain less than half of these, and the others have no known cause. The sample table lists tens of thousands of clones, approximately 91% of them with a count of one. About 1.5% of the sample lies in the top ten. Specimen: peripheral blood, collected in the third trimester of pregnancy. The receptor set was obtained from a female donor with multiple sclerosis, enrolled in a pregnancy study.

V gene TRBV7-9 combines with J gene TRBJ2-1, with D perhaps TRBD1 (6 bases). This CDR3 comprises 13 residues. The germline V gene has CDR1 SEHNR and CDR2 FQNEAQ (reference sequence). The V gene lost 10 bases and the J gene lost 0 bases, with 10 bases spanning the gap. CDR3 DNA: TGTGCCACCGCGGACAGCTCCTACAATGAGCAGTTCTTC. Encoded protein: CATADSSYNEQFF.

This CDR3 is CAAGGGSSYNSPLHF. For the CDR3, the DNA is TGTGCCGCGGGCGGGGGAAGCTCCTATAATTCACCCCTCCACTTT. This chain uses TRBV27 with TRBJ1-6; TRBD1 might be the D (5 bases). Germline-derived CDR1 and CDR2 are MNHEY and SMNVEV (reference sequence). Trimming cost V 11 bases and J 0 bases, with 14 bases left between them. This CDR3 has 15 residues.

In DNA, the CDR3 is TGCAGCGTTGCGTCAGGGATAATCCAAGAGACCCAGTACTTC. Translation gives CSVASGIIQETQYF. This chain uses TRBV29-1 with TRBJ2-5, with D maybe TRBD1 (5 bases). The germline V gene encodes CDR1 SQVTM and CDR2 ANQGSEA. The CDR3 is 14 residues long. V was cut by 4 bases and J by 1 base, with 13 bases left in between. Complete variable domain (other parts from reference TRBV29-1 and TRBJ2-5): SAVISQKPSRDICQRGTSLTIQCQVDSQVTMMFWYRQQPGQSLTLIATANQGSEATYESGFVIDKFPISRPNLTFSTLTVSNMSPEDSSIYLCSVASGIIQETQYFGPGTRLLVL.

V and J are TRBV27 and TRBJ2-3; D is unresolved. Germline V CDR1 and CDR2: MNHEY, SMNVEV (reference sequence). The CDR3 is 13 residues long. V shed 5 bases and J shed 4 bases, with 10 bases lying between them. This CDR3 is CASSLMRPDTQYF. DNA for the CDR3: TGTGCCAGCAGTCTTATGCGGCCAGATACGCAGTATTTT.

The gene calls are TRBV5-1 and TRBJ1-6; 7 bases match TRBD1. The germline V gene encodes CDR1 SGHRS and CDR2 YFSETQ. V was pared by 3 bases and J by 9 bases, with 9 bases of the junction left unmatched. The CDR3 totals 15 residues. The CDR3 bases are TGCGCCAGCAGCTCCGATGGGACAGCCGCTTCACCCCTCCACTTT. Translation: CASSSDGTAASPLHF.

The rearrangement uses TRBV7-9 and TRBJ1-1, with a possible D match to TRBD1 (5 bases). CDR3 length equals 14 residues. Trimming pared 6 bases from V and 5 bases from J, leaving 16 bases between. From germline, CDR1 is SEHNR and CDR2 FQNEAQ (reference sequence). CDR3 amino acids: CASSRSGGSTEAFF. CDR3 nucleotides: TGTGCCAGCAGTCGATCGGGGGGTTCGACTGAAGCTTTCTTT.

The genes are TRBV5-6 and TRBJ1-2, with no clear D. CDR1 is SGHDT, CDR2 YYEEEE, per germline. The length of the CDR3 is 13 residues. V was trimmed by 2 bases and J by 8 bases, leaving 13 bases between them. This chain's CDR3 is CASSLIETLGYTF. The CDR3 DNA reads TGTGCCAGCAGCTTAATCGAGACTCTGGGCTACACCTTC.

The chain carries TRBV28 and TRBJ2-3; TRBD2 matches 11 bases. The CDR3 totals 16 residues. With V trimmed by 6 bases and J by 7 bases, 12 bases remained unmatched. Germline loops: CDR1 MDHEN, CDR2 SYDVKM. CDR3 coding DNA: TGTGCCAGCAGCCAAGCCCATAGCGGGGGGGTAAATACGCAGTATTTT. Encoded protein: CASSQAHSGGVNTQYF.

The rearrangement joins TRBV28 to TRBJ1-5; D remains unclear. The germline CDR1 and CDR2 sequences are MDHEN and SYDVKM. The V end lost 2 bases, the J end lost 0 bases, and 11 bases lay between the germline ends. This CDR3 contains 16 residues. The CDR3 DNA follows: TGTGCCAGCAGTTTACTCCCGTACAATAGCAATCAGCCCCAGCATTTT. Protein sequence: CASSLLPYNSNQPQHF. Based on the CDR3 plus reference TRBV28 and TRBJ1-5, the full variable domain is DVKVTQSSRYLVKRTGEKVFLECVQDMDHENMFWYRQDPGLGLRLIYFSYDVKMKEKGDIPEGYSVSREKKERFSLILESASTNQTSMYLCASSLLPYNSNQPQHFGDGTRLSIL.

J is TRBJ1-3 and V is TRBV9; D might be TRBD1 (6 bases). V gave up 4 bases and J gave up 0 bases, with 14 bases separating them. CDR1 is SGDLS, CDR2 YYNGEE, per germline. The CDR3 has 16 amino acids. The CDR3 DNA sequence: TGTGCCAGCAGCCCCTGGACAGATTCCTCTGGAAACACCATATATTTT. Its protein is CASSPWTDSSGNTIYF.

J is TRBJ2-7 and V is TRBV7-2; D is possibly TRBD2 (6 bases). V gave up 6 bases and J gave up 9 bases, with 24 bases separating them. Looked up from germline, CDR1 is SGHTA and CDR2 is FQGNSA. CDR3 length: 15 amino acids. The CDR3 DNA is TGTGCCAGCAGGGATTCTCCACCCCCCGGGGGAAGGCAGTACTTC. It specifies CASRDSPPPGGRQYF. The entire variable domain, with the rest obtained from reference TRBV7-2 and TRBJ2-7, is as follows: GAGVSQSPSNKVTEKGKDVELRCDPISGHTALYWYRQSLGQGLEFLIYFQGNSAPDKSGLPSDRFSAERTGGSVSTLTIQRTQQEDSAVYLCASRDSPPPGGRQYFGPGTRLTVT.

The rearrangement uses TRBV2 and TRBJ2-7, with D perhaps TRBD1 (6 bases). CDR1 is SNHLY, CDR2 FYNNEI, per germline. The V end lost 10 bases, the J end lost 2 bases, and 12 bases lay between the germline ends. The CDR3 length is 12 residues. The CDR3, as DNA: TGTGCCACCCTCAGGACAGCCTACGAGCAGTACTTC. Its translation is CATLRTAYEQYF. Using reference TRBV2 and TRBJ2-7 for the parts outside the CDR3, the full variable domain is EPEVTQTPSHQVTQMGQEVILRCVPISNHLYFYWYRQILGQKVEFLVSFYNNEISEKSEIFDDQFSVERPDGSNFTLKIRSTKLEDSAMYFCATLRTAYEQYFGPGTRLTVT.

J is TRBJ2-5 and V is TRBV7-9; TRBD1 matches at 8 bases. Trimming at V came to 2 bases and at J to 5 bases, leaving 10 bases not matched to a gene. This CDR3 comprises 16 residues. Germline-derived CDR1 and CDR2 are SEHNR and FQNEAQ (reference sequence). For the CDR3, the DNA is TGTGCCAGCAGCTTACAGGGGGCTCACGACGGGGAGACCCAGTACTTC. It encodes CASSLQGAHDGETQYF.

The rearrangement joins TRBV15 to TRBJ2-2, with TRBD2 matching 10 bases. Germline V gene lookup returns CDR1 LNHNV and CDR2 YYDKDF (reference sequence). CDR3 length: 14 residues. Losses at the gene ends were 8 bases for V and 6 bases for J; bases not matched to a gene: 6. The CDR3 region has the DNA TGTGCCACCCAGCAAGCGGGGGGGTCCGGGGAGCTGTTTTTT. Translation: CATQQAGGSGELFF.

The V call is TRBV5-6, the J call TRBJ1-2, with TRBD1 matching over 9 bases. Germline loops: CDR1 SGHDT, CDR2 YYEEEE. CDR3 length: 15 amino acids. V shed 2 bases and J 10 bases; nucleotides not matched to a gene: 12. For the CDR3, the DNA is TGTGCCAGCAGCTTAGCTGGGACAGGGAACATGGCCTACACCTTC. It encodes CASSLAGTGNMAYTF.

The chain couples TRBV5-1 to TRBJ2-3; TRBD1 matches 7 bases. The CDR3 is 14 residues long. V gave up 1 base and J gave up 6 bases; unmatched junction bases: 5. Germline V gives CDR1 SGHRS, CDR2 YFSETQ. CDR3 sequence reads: CASSLPQGSDTQYF. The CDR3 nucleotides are TGCGCCAGCAGCTTGCCACAGGGGTCTGATACGCAGTATTTT.

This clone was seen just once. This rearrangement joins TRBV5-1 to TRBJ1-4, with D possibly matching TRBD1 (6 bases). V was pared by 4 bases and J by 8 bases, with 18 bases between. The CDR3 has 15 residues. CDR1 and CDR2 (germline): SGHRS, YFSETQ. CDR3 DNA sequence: TGCGCCAGCAGCCTGGGGGGGCAGTCGGAAGAAAAACTGTTTTTT. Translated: CASSLGGQSEEKLFF. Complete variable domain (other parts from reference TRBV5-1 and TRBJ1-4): KAGVTQTPRYLIKTRGQQVTLSCSPISGHRSVSWYQQTPGQGLQFLFEYFSETQRNKGNFPGRFSGRQFSNSRSEMNVSTLELGDSALYLCASSLGGQSEEKLFFGSGTQLSVL.

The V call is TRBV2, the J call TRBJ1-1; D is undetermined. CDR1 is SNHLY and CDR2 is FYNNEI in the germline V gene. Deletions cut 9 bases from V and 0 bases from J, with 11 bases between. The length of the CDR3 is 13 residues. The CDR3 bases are TGTGCCAGATCGAGGGCGGTGAACACTGAAGCTTTCTTT. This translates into CARSRAVNTEAFF.

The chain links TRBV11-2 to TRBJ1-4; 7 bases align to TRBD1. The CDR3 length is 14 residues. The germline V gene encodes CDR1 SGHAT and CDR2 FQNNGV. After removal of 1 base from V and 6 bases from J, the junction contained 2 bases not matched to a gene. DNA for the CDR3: TGTGCCAGCAGCTTAGCAGGGGGAGATGAAAAACTGTTTTTT. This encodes CASSLAGGDEKLFF.

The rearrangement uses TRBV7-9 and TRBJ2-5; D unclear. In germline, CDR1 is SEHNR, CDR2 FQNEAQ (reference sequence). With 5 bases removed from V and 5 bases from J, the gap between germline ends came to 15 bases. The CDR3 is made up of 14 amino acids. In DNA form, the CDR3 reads TGTGCCAGCAGCCCAGGATCATTCCGGGAGACCCAGTACTTC. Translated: CASSPGSFRETQYF.

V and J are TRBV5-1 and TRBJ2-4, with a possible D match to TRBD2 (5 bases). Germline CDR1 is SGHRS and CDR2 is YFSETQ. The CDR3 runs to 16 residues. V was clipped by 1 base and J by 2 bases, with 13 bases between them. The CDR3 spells CASSLWSGVPKNIQYF. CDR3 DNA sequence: TGCGCCAGCAGCTTGTGGTCCGGGGTCCCCAAAAACATTCAGTACTTC. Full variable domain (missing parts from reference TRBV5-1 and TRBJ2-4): KAGVTQTPRYLIKTRGQQVTLSCSPISGHRSVSWYQQTPGQGLQFLFEYFSETQRNKGNFPGRFSGRQFSNSRSEMNVSTLELGDSALYLCASSLWSGVPKNIQYFGAGTRLSVL.

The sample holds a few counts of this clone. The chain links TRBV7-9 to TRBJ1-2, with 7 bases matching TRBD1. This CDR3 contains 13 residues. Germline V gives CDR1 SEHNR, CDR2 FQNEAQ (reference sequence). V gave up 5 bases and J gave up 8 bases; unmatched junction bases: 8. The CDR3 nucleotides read TGTGCCAGCAGCGATAGGACAGGCCGGGGCTACACCTTC. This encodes CASSDRTGRGYTF. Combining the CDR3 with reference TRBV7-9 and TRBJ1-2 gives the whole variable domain DTGVSQNPRHKITKRGQNVTFRCDPISEHNRLYWYRQTLGQGPEFLTYFQNEAQLEKSRLLSDRFSAERPKGSFSTLEIQRTEQGDSAMYLCASSDRTGRGYTFGSGTRLTVV.

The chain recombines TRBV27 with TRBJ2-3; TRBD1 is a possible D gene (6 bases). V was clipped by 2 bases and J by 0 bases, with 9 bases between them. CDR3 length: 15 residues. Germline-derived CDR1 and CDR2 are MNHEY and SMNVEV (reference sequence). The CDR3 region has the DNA TGTGCCAGCAGTTTAACAGGGCCTAGCACAGATACGCAGTATTTT. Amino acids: CASSLTGPSTDTQYF.

The DNA of the CDR3 is TGTGCCAGCAGTTTAGAGGGACACAAGTACCAAGAGACCCAGTACTTC. Residues: CASSLEGHKYQETQYF. The J gene is TRBJ2-5, the V gene TRBV28; a weak D match, TRBD1 (6 bases). CDR3 size: 16 residues. CDR1 and CDR2 (germline): MDHEN, SYDVKM. V dropped 2 bases and J dropped 0 bases, with 13 bases sitting between them.

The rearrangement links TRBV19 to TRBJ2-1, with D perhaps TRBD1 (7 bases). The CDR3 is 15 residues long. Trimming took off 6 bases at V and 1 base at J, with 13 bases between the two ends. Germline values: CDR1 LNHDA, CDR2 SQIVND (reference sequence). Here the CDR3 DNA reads TGTGCCAGTAGCGAACAGGGGAGGTCCTACAATGAGCAGTTCTTC. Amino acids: CASSEQGRSYNEQFF.

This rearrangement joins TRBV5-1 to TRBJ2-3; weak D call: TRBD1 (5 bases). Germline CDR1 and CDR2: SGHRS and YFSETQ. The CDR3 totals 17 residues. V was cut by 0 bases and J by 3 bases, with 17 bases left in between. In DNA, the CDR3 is TGCGCCAGCAGCTTGGCCAGGGCAGGACGACCTACAGATACGCAGTATTTT. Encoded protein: CASSLARAGRPTDTQYF.

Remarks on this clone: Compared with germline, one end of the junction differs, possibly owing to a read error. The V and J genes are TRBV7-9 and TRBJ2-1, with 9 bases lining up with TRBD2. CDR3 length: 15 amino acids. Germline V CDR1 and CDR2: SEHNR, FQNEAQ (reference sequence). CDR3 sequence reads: CVSSLLAGGREEQFF. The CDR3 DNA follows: TGTGTCAGCAGCTTATTGGCGGGGGGGAGAGAGGAGCAGTTCTTC.

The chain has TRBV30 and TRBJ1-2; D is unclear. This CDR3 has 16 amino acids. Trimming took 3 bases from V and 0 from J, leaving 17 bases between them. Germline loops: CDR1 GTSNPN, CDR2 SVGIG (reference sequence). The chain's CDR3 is CAWSGLRAASNYGYTF. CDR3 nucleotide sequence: TGTGCCTGGAGCGGTTTGAGGGCAGCATCTAACTATGGCTACACCTTC.

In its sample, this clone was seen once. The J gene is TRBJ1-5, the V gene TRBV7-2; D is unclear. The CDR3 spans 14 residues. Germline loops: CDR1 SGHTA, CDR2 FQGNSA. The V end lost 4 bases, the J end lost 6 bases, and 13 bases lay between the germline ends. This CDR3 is CASSSRGGGQPQHF. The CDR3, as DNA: TGTGCCAGCAGCTCGAGAGGTGGAGGTCAGCCCCAGCATTTT.

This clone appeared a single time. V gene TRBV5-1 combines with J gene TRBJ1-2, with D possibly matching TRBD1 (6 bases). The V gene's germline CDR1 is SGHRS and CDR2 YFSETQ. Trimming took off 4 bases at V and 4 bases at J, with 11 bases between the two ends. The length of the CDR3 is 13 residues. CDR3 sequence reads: CASSPRDTYGYTF. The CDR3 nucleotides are TGCGCCAGCAGCCCCCGGGACACCTATGGCTACACCTTC.

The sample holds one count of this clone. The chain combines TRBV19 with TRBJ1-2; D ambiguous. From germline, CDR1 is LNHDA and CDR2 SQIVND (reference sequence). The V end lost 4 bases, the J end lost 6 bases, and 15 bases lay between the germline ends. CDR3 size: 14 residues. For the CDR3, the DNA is TGTGCCAGTAGTACTCGTTCGGGATTCGATGGCTACACCTTC. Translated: CASSTRSGFDGYTF.

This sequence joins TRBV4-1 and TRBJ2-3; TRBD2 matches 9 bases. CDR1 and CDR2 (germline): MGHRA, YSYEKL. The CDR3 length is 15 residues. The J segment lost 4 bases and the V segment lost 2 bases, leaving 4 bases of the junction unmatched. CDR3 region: CASSQSLAGSDTQYF. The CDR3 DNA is TGCGCCAGCAGCCAAAGTCTAGCGGGGTCAGATACGCAGTATTTT.